Shown below are 21 T cell receptor beta chains from a single sample sequenced in a study of neurological immune-mediated disorders. TCRdb re-analysed the 5' RACE reads in MiXCR, keeping a single row per CDR3 protein. The repertoire holds 15,000 to 20,000 distinct CDR3 sequences, 27% seen once, with roughly a third in the top ten. The specimen was PBMCs. Receptors originate from a middle-aged man with HTLV-1-associated myelopathy (HAM/TSP).

The rearrangement joins TRBV5-1 to TRBJ2-1; D is unclear. With 6 bases removed from V and 6 bases from J, the gap between germline ends came to 13 bases. This CDR3 is 13 amino acids long. From germline, CDR1 is SGHRS and CDR2 YFSETQ. The CDR3 loop is CASNLGNLNEQFF. The CDR3 coding sequence is TGCGCCAGCAATTTGGGCAACCTCAATGAGCAGTTCTTC.

The V and J genes are TRBV7-2 and TRBJ1-2; maybe TRBD1 (5 bases). The CDR3 has 17 amino acids. CDR1 is SGHTA, CDR2 FQGNSA, per germline. The V and J ends lost 1 base and 2 bases respectively, with 17 bases between them. The chain's CDR3 is CASSLGRDWGANYGYTF. The CDR3 bases are TGTGCCAGCAGCTTAGGTCGTGACTGGGGCGCCAACTATGGCTACACCTTC.

There are many counts of this clonotype. V and J are TRBV5-1 and TRBJ2-3; 10 nucleotides align to TRBD2. The CDR3 is made up of 16 amino acids. V trimming: 1 base; J trimming: 0 bases; junction bases outside the gene matches: 2. Germline CDR1 and CDR2: SGHRS and YFSETQ. CDR3 sequence (DNA): TGCGCCAGCAGCTTGAGACTAGCGGGTAGCACAGATACGCAGTATTTT. Translation: CASSLRLAGSTDTQYF. Variable domain in full (rest from reference TRBV5-1 and TRBJ2-3): KAGVTQTPRYLIKTRGQQVTLSCSPISGHRSVSWYQQTPGQGLQFLFEYFSETQRNKGNFPGRFSGRQFSNSRSEMNVSTLELGDSALYLCASSLRLAGSTDTQYFGPGTRLTVL.

The rearrangement joins TRBV2 to TRBJ2-1; D uncertain. The CDR3 runs 14 residues. V shed 4 bases and J shed 2 bases, with 9 bases lying between them. Germline CDR1 is SNHLY and CDR2 is FYNNEI. In DNA form, the CDR3 reads TGTGCCAGCAGTGGGCCAGGACCCTACAATGAGCAGTTCTTC. Residues: CASSGPGPYNEQFF.

The chain combines TRBV29-1 with TRBJ2-7, with D possibly matching TRBD2 (5 bases). CDR3 size: 12 residues. Germline V gene data show CDR1 as SQVTM and CDR2 as ANQGSEA. The V end was cut by 6 bases, the J end by 3 bases, with 12 bases between. The CDR3 nucleotides are TGCAGCGTCGGAGGAGCCGACTACGAGCAGTACTTC. Residues: CSVGGADYEQYF.

V is TRBV5-1 and J is TRBJ1-1; TRBD1 agrees at 8 bases. The CDR3 sequence is 14 residues long. V gave up 4 bases and J gave up 5 bases; unmatched junction bases: 7. CDR1 is SGHRS and CDR2 is YFSETQ in the germline V gene. The CDR3 DNA is TGCGCCAGCAGCGGAGACAGGGGTCGGACTGAAGCTTTCTTT. This codes for CASSGDRGRTEAFF.

This clonotype showed up just a few times. This chain joins TRBV7-2 and TRBJ2-5, with 8 bases aligning to TRBD2. Germline values: CDR1 SGHTA, CDR2 FQGNSA. This CDR3 comprises 17 residues. Unmatched junction bases numbered 16, after V lost 5 bases and J lost 5 bases. CDR3 amino acids: CASSPVRGLDNWETQYF. Here the CDR3 DNA reads TGTGCCAGCAGCCCTGTCAGGGGACTAGATAACTGGGAGACCCAGTACTTC.

V usage is TRBV20-1 and J usage is TRBJ2-3; the match to TRBD2 covers 8 bases. Germline trimming cut 5 bases from V and 1 base from J; bases unmatched to any gene: 5. The length of the CDR3 is 14 residues. CDR1 and CDR2 (germline): DFQATT, SNEGSKA (reference sequence). Here the CDR3 DNA reads TGCAGTGCTGCCCTTAGCGGGGGCACAGATACGCAGTATTTT. The encoded protein is CSAALSGGTDTQYF.

This sequence joins TRBV7-3 and TRBJ2-1; TRBD2 aligns across 14 bases. CDR3 size: 15 residues. The trim removed 5 bases at V and 7 bases at J, leaving 4 bases unmatched. The germline V gene has CDR1 SGHTA and CDR2 FQGTGA. The CDR3 spells CASSRGLAGGNEQFF. For the CDR3, the DNA is TGTGCCAGCAGCCGTGGACTAGCGGGGGGTAATGAGCAGTTCTTC.

V usage is TRBV20-1 and J usage is TRBJ2-7, with a weak D call TRBD2 (5 bases). Matching the DNA end better, TRBJ2-5 makes the J call doubtful. Per germline, CDR1 DFQATT and CDR2 SNEGSKA (reference sequence). This CDR3 contains 13 residues. CDR3: CSARVDLQETQYF. The DNA for the CDR3 is TGCAGTGCTAGAGTGGACTTACAAGAGACCCAGTACTTC.

This clonotype was observed a handful of times. J is TRBJ2-1 and V is TRBV5-1, with unresolved D. The germline V and J ends were trimmed by 0 bases and 1 base, with 5 bases remaining between them. The CDR3 length is 14 residues. Per germline, CDR1 SGHRS and CDR2 YFSETQ. This chain's CDR3 is CASSLELSYNEQFF. For the CDR3, the DNA is TGCGCCAGCAGCTTGGAACTGTCCTACAATGAGCAGTTCTTC.

This clonotype occurred once. The chain carries TRBV20-1 and TRBJ1-1; 9 nucleotides align to TRBD1. Germline V gene sequence: CDR1 DFQATT, CDR2 SNEGSKA (reference sequence). CDR3 size: 14 residues. Trimming at V came to 6 bases and at J to 11 bases, leaving 16 bases not matched to a gene. CDR3 loop: CSAHPRTGATGAFF. The CDR3 DNA reads as TGCAGTGCCCACCCTCGGACAGGGGCAACAGGTGCTTTCTTT.

The chain carries TRBV30 and TRBJ2-2; 9 bases map to TRBD1. Looked up from germline, CDR1 is GTSNPN and CDR2 is SVGIG (reference sequence). With 7 bases clipped from V and 4 bases from J, the junction kept 13 bases outside the gene matches. CDR3 length equals 16 residues. DNA for the CDR3: TGTGCCTCTCATAGACACAGGGGGCACAGCACCGGGGAGCTGTTTTTT. Its protein is CASHRHRGHSTGELFF.

Regarding this clonotype: This could be a read error, since a much larger clone is one nucleotide away. This chain uses TRBV7-9 with TRBJ2-2, with D maybe TRBD1 (7 bases). The germline gives CDR1 SEHNR, CDR2 FQNEAQ (reference sequence). The length of the CDR3 is 15 residues. CDR3 in DNA: TGTGCCAGCGGACCTAACAGGGGAGGCACCGGGGAGCCGTTTTTT. Amino acid sequence: CASGPNRGGTGEPFF.

The J gene is TRBJ2-7, the V gene TRBV27; D could derive from TRBD1 or TRBD2 (5 bases each). Per germline, CDR1 MNHEY and CDR2 SMNVEV (reference sequence). V lost 4 bases, J lost 7 bases, and 23 bases lay in between. The CDR3 runs 16 residues. As DNA, the CDR3 is TGTGCCAGCAGTTCGCCCGGGGCCTCCCCAGCAGGGGAGCAGTACTTC. It translates to CASSSPGASPAGEQYF.

This chain connects TRBV11-1 to TRBJ2-7, with 7 bases fitting TRBD2. Germline V CDR1 and CDR2: SGHAT, FQDESV (reference sequence). The CDR3 sequence is 13 residues long. Trimming removed 8 bases from V and 4 bases from J; junction bases left unmatched: 8. The CDR3 DNA sequence: TGTGCCAGCGGCCGGGGGGAACGGTACGAGCAGTACTTC. It translates to CASGRGERYEQYF. Filled out from reference TRBV11-1 and TRBJ2-7, the complete variable domain reads EAEVAQSPRYKITEKSQAVAFWCDPISGHATLYWYRQILGQGPELLVQFQDESVVDDSQLPKDRFSAERLKGVDSTLKIQPAELGDSAMYLCASGRGERYEQYFGPGTRLTVT.

The rearrangement links TRBV20-1 to TRBJ1-1; TRBD1 is a possible D gene (5 bases). V lost 2 bases to trimming and J lost 0 bases, with 10 bases between them. This CDR3 has 14 amino acids. Germline CDR1 and CDR2: DFQATT and SNEGSKA (reference sequence). CDR3 bases: TGCAGTGCTAGATTGGGACCTATGAACACTGAAGCTTTCTTT. This sequence encodes CSARLGPMNTEAFF.

This chain uses TRBV12-3 or TRBV12-4 with TRBJ1-1; 8 bases map to TRBD1. J lost 7 bases, V lost 5 bases, and 6 bases had no gene match. This CDR3 is 13 amino acids long. For the CDR3, the DNA is TGTGCCAGCAGTCTATTGACAGGGGTTGAAGCTTTCTTT. It specifies CASSLLTGVEAFF.

The chain carries TRBV5-1 and TRBJ2-7, with TRBD1 matching 9 bases. The CDR3 covers 15 residues. Germline CDR1 reads SGHRS; CDR2 reads YFSETQ. V shed 10 bases, J shed 5 bases, and the junction held 16 bases outside the gene matches. The CDR3 DNA reads TGCGCCTCGAGGACCGGGGACAGGGATTACAACGAGCAGTACTTC. Translating gives CASRTGDRDYNEQYF.

The chain combines TRBV7-2 with TRBJ2-7; D ambiguous. The ends were cut back, 1 base at V and 0 bases at J, with 7 bases in the middle. Per the germline V gene, CDR1 is SGHTA and CDR2 is FQGNSA. The CDR3 spans 14 residues. The CDR3 DNA sequence: TGTGCCAGCAGCTTAGGCGCTGACTCCTACGAGCAGTACTTC. It codes for CASSLGADSYEQYF.

Ten or more counts support this clonotype. The chain couples TRBV10-3 to TRBJ2-2, with 8 bases matching TRBD1. The CDR3 length is 16 residues. Germline loops: CDR1 ENHRY, CDR2 SYGVKD. V trimming: 7 bases; J trimming: 0 bases; junction bases outside the gene matches: 7. CDR3 nucleotide sequence: TGTGCCATCAAGTCCGGGACAGGAGCGAACACCGGGGAGCTGTTTTTT. It encodes CAIKSGTGANTGELFF.